This entry concerns a single T cell receptor beta chain. Its target is unknown. The junction departs from the called germline gene at one end, perhaps through a read error. A multiplex PCR was run with 60 Vbeta primers and 13 Jbeta primers. Some clones are missing from TCRdb's copy, which holds only in-frame ones; the method was immunoSEQ multiplex PCR. The sample records approximately 73,000 clones, 60% to 85% being singletons. The sample comes from a study of cytomegalovirus exposure and HLA in healthy donors. Study-wide context: The study's early data release held some 85 million unique TCRs from HLA-typed donors. Overall study findings and caveats: HLA restriction was apparent for most CMV-associated TCR beta chains in a later analysis.

The CDR3 contains 15 residues. CDR1 and CDR2 (germline): SGHRS, YFSETQ. V is TRBV5-1 and J is TRBJ2-7; 8 positions match TRBD1. The sample consisted of PBMCs. The receptor was derived from a woman aged 35 to 49 in good health and CMV-seropositive. The CDR3: CASSLAGQGSHEQYF. The DNA for the CDR3 is TGCGCCAGCAGCTTGGCCGGACAGGGCTCCCACGAGCAGTACTTC.